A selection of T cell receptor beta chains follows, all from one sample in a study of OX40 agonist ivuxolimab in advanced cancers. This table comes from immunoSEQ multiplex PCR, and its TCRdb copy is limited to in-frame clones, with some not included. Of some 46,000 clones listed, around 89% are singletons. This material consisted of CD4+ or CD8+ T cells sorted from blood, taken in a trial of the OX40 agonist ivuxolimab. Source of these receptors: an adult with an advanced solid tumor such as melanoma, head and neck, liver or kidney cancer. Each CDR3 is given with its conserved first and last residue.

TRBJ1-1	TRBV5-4	CASSLGRGFTEAFF
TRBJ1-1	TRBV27	CASSGWTSSEAFF
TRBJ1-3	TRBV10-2	CAIRLGVLDTIYF
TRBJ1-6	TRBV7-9	CASSLAVQIYDGPNSPLHF
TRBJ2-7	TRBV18	CASSPSASREQYF
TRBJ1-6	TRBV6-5	CASGLGRFLESPLHF
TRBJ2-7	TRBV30	CAWIRGVNEQYF
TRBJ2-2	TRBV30	CAWRNPGELFF
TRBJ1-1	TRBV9	CASSVAVGKEAFF
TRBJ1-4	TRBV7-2	CASSLGDNFWPNEKLFF
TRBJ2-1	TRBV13	CASSPRLAGQYSYNEQFF
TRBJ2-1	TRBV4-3	CASSEEEGAGRGNNEQFF
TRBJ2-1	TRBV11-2	CASSLGNGGAAYNEQFF
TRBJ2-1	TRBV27	CASSSPLGGMVGGDEQFF
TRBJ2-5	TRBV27	CASSLSSRVRETQYF
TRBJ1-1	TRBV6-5	CASNAGRTNTEAFF
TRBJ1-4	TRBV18	CASSPSQGGTNEKLFF
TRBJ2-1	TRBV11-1	CASSLTGGLSYNEQFF
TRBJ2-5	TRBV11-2	CASSLETSGWETQYF
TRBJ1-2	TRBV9	CASSVFGTPDGYTF
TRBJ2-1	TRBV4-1	CASSQTPSGRSYNEQFF
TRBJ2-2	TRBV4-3	CASSQDGVSGELFF
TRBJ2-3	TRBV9	CASSVVAGATTDTQYF
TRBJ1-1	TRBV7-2	CASSSYSGTKGEAFF
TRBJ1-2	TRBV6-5	CASSARGRFVYGYTF
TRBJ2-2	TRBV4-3	CASSQGTGKSGELFF
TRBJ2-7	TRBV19	CASSIKGLDSYEQYF
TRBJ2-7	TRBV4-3	CASSQDGTSGTSKYEQYF
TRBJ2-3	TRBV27	CASSGWDSPTDTQYF
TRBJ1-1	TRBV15	CATHRSTVGLTEAFF
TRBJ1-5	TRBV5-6	CASSLNTALGAQPQHF
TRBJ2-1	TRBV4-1	CASSQERTIDNEQFF
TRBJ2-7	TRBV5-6	CASSPGSGVLEQYF
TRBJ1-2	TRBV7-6	CASSPEGAGSNYGYTF
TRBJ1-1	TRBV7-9	CASRAPGQGNTEAFF
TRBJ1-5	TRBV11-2	CASSLDRVSNQPQHF
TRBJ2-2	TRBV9	CASSVGGFTNTGELFF
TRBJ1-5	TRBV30	CAWSVQNQPQHF
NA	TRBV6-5	CASSPGQGTYEQYF
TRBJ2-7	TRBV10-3	CAISGMSGGADEQYF
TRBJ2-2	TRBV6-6	CASRHGGARTGELFF
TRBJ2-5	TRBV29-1	CSAARRGEETQYF
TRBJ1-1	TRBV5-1	CASSTPDAGTEAFF
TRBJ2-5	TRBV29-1	CSADLSSWETQYF
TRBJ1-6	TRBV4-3	CASSQEGDRGSPLHF
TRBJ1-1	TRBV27	CASSLSSAATEAFF
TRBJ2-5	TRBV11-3	CASSFIPGKETQYF
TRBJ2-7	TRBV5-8	CASSTAHETFPYEQYF
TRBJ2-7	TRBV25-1	CASSPSGRSYEQYF
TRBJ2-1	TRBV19	CASNLGGGWSYNEQFF
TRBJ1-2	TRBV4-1	CASSQRGRGNYGYTF
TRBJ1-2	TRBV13	CASSTRGPTGDGYTF
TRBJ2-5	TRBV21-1	CASSKECGQIKLKETQYF
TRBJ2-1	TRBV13	CALAGGPYNEQFF
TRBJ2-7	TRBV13	CASSLRVGGSEQYF
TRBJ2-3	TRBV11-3	CASSRLAGTDTQYF
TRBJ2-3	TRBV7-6	CASSLVAGRGTDTQYF
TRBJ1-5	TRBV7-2	CASSSTGVGQPQHF